This TCR beta chain was sequenced in a study of metastatic and nonmetastatic thyroid tumors. This clone was picked up many times. With 6 bases clipped from V and 1 base from J, the junction kept 3 bases outside the gene matches. The CDR3 spans 14 residues. Germline V gene sequence: CDR1 WNHNN, CDR2 SYGVQD (reference sequence). Every patient underwent thyroid surgery untreated. TCRdb re-processed the PCR reads through MiXCR. The table shows about 15,000 clones, with roughly 25% occurring only once. The TCR sequence derives from a female donor with papillary thyroid cancer or a benign thyroid nodule (not recorded which). Some clones in this sample may be carry-over from other donors' samples. The sample was tumor tissue. The gene calls are TRBV10-1 and TRBJ2-7, with 10 bases that match TRBD1. The chain's CDR3 is CASRGTGESYEQYF. In DNA form, the CDR3 reads TGCGCCAGCAGGGGGACAGGGGAATCCTACGAGCAGTACTTC.